This TCR beta chain came from a study of OX40 agonist ivuxolimab in advanced cancers. The overall study: Three partial responders included one hepatocellular carcinoma patient and two cutaneous melanoma patients. Whole-study results and caveats: CD4+ and CD8+ blood T cells expanded clonally by week 6 at 0.1 to 3.0 mg/kg.

Sequencing used immunoSEQ multiplex PCR; TCRdb keeps in-frame clones, though not all of them. The table has some 68,000 clones, roughly 86% seen once. Note on this clone: What it binds is unknown.

No patient had autoimmune disease or received systemic immunosuppression. Germline loops: CDR1 SGHNT, CDR2 YYREEE (reference sequence). Losses at the gene ends were 7 bases for V and 5 bases for J; bases not matched to a gene: 3. The CDR3 is 12 residues long. The chain uses TRBV5-4 and TRBJ2-3; TRBD2 matches at 8 bases. This receptor was identified in an adult with an advanced solid tumor such as melanoma, head and neck, liver or kidney cancer. The sample was CD4+ or CD8+ T cells sorted from blood, taken in a trial of the OX40 agonist ivuxolimab. The CDR3 coding sequence is TGTGCCAGCGGGCTAGCGGGAGATACGCAGTATTTT. Its translation: CASGLAGDTQYF.